The TCR beta chain under discussion was sequenced for a study of shared clonotypes between healthy human individuals. Whole-study findings and limits: In general, naive subsets displayed greater estimated richness than memory subsets did.

V lost 7 bases and J lost 4, with 19 bases in between. CDR1 is SQVTM and CDR2 is ANQGSEA in the germline V gene. The CDR3 spans 15 residues. Notes on this clone: What it recognizes is unknown.

Over several immunoSEQ plates, each subset's genomic DNA was distributed in even portions. Per the original data handling: Junction-only sequences produced by ImmunoSEQ had no quality scores, so filtering differed. Only in-frame clones appear in the TCRdb table, and some are missing; sequencing was by immunoSEQ multiplex PCR. That table gives V, J and clone size, and the DNA gave D and trimming. The data hold around 600,000 clones, with roughly 98% observed a single time. Cells designated naive CD8 were CD45RO-negative and were positively selected for CCR7, with terminally differentiated effector memory CD45RA+ cells excluded.

The TCR comes from a man aged 30 to 45 in good health. Input material: naive CD8+ T cells sorted from blood. This rearrangement joins TRBV29-1 to TRBJ2-2; a possible D gene is TRBD2 (5 bases). CDR3 nucleotide sequence: TGCAGCGCCCGAGGGAAGGACGCCCCCACCGGGGAGCTGTTTTTT. This gives the protein CSARGKDAPTGELFF.